The 23 T cell receptor beta chains reported below all come from one sample, sequenced in a study of early T cells in non-severe SARS-CoV-2 infection. TCRdb re-called the 5' RACE reads with MiXCR, one entry per CDR3 protein. The table lists 66,000 or so distinct CDR3 sequences, under 15% of them singletons. Sequenced sample: whole blood. These receptors all come from an adult who was a healthcare worker with PCR-confirmed SARS-CoV-2 infection or an uninfected control (not recorded which).

This clonotype was seen a few times. J is TRBJ2-2 and V is TRBV12-3 or TRBV12-4, with D unclear. The CDR3 spans 13 residues. The ends were cut back, 2 bases at V and 7 bases at J, with 8 bases in the middle. CDR3 nucleotide sequence: TGTGCCAGCAGTTTATGGGAAGGCGGGGAGCTGTTTTTT. Its protein product is CASSLWEGGELFF.

The chain links TRBV7-3 to TRBJ1-3, with D unclear. This CDR3 has 14 residues. Looked up from germline, CDR1 is SGHTA and CDR2 is FQGTGA. V was cut by 4 bases and J by 2 bases, with 9 bases left in between. The CDR3 here is CASSSNGAGNTIYF. In DNA form, the CDR3 reads TGTGCCAGCAGCTCAAATGGGGCTGGAAACACCATATATTTT.

This clonotype has a handful of counts. This chain links TRBV5-5 with TRBJ2-3; D unresolved. This CDR3 contains 12 residues. From germline, CDR1 is SGHKS and CDR2 YYEKEE (reference sequence). The germline V and J ends were trimmed by 2 bases and 5 bases, with 6 bases remaining between them. This CDR3 reads CASSFSVDTQYF. The CDR3 region has the DNA TGTGCCAGCAGCTTCAGTGTAGATACGCAGTATTTT.

This clonotype was seen a handful of times. The J gene is TRBJ2-2, the V gene TRBV29-1, with 8 bases aligning to TRBD1. The trim removed 7 bases at V and 8 bases at J, leaving 9 bases unmatched. Looked up from germline, CDR1 is SQVTM and CDR2 is ANQGSEA. The CDR3 contains 13 residues. CDR3 sequence: CSGRPTGGGELFF. The DNA of the CDR3 is TGCAGCGGGCGTCCCACAGGGGGTGGGGAGCTGTTTTTT.

The CDR3 loop is CASSFPLAAGGSPLHF. Here the CDR3 DNA reads TGTGCCAGCAGTTTCCCCCTGGCGGCAGGAGGTTCACCCCTCCACTTT. This sequence joins TRBV28 and TRBJ1-6; D unresolved. Germline V lookup: CDR1 MDHEN, CDR2 SYDVKM. The length of the CDR3 is 16 residues. The V end lost 3 bases, the J end lost 9 bases, and 18 bases lay between the germline ends.

The table lists this clonotype with many counts. V gene TRBV2 combines with J gene TRBJ2-7; D unclear. V gave up 6 bases and J gave up 7 bases, with 16 bases separating them. From germline, CDR1 is SNHLY and CDR2 FYNNEI. CDR3 length: 13 residues. CDR3 protein: CASSLKSQWEQYF. The CDR3 nucleotides are TGTGCCAGCAGCCTCAAGTCGCAGTGGGAGCAGTACTTC.

The CDR3 protein is CASTRGTSGRETQYF. CDR3 in DNA: TGCGCCAGCACTCGGGGGACTAGCGGGAGAGAGACCCAGTACTTC. The chain recombines TRBV5-1 with TRBJ2-5; TRBD2 agrees at 14 bases. This CDR3 is 15 amino acids long. The germline V gene has CDR1 SGHRS and CDR2 YFSETQ. With 6 bases clipped from V and 4 bases from J, the junction kept 5 bases outside the gene matches.

CDR3 DNA sequence: TGCAGCGTCGTACTGTACTACGAGCAGTACTTC. It yields the protein CSVVLYYEQYF. V usage is TRBV29-1 and J usage is TRBJ2-7, with D hard to call. CDR1 is SQVTM and CDR2 is ANQGSEA in the germline V gene. The CDR3 covers 11 residues. V gave up 6 bases and J gave up 3 bases, with 9 bases separating them.

The chain employs TRBV5-1 and TRBJ1-2; D is undetermined. This CDR3 has 12 residues. Looked up from germline, CDR1 is SGHRS and CDR2 is YFSETQ. Trimming removed 0 bases from V and 7 bases from J, with 7 bases in between. The CDR3 sequence: CASSLAGIGYTF. The CDR3 DNA reads as TGCGCCAGCAGCTTGGCGGGGATTGGCTACACCTTC.

This clonotype was seen repeatedly, ten times or more. The gene calls are TRBV7-9 and TRBJ2-3, with D perhaps matching TRBD1 or TRBD2 (5 bases each). Germline V gene lookup returns CDR1 SEHNR and CDR2 FQNEAQ (reference sequence). The V and J ends lost 5 bases and 6 bases respectively, with 18 bases between them. The CDR3 consists of 15 residues. DNA for the CDR3: TGTGCCAGCAGCCCACCCGGGACCCCGGGGGATACGCAGTATTTT. Residues: CASSPPGTPGDTQYF.

CDR3 loop: CASSFRLASYEQYF. In DNA form, the CDR3 reads TGTGCCAGCAGTTTCCGACTAGCGTCCTACGAGCAGTACTTC. This rearrangement joins TRBV27 to TRBJ2-7; 8 bases agree with TRBD2. CDR1 and CDR2 from the germline V gene are MNHEY and SMNVEV (reference sequence). The junction had 2 bases not matched to a gene; V was cut back by 3 bases and J by 1 base. This CDR3 has 14 residues.

This clonotype has at least ten counts. V is TRBV27 and J is TRBJ2-7; 12 nucleotides align to TRBD2. Looked up from germline, CDR1 is MNHEY and CDR2 is SMNVEV (reference sequence). This CDR3 comprises 23 residues. V dropped 5 bases and J dropped 7; count of bases not matched to a gene: 33. The CDR3 DNA reads as TGTGCCAGCAGTCTAAATCCCTTGGTTTTTCTAGCGGGAGGGCCAGGCGATCCTCGTGAGCAGTACTTC. It yields the protein CASSLNPLVFLAGGPGDPREQYF.

The CDR3 DNA reads as TGTGCCAGCAGTCCGGGACTAGCCACAGATACGCAGTATTTT. Protein sequence: CASSPGLATDTQYF. The chain recombines TRBV6-4 with TRBJ2-3; 9 bases match TRBD2. This CDR3 is 14 amino acids long. V was pared by 5 bases and J by 2 bases, with 2 bases of the junction left unmatched. From germline, CDR1 is MRHNA and CDR2 SNTAGT.

For the CDR3, the DNA is TGTGCCAGCAGCTTGAACAGGGCCTACGAGCAGTACTTC. It translates to CASSLNRAYEQYF. The chain couples TRBV5-4 to TRBJ2-7; TRBD1 is a possible D gene (6 bases). The CDR3 covers 13 residues. Deletions cut 1 base from V and 2 bases from J, with 7 bases between. Germline values: CDR1 SGHNT, CDR2 YYREEE (reference sequence).

This clonotype was seen a handful of times. The chain has TRBV7-3 and TRBJ2-3; maybe TRBD2 (5 bases). V was trimmed by 5 bases and J by 8 bases, leaving 14 bases between them. There are 13 residues in the CDR3. CDR1 and CDR2 (germline): SGHTA, FQGTGA. CDR3 loop: CASSPGLVGTQYF. CDR3 sequence (DNA): TGTGCCAGCAGCCCCGGACTCGTCGGTACGCAGTATTTT. Full variable domain (outside the CDR3, taken from reference TRBV7-3 and TRBJ2-3): GAGVSQTPSNKVTEKGKYVELRCDPISGHTALYWYRQSLGQGPEFLIYFQGTGAADDSGLPNDRFFAVRPEGSVSTLKIQRTERGDSAVYLCASSPGLVGTQYFGPGTRLTVL.

This sequence joins TRBV10-2 and TRBJ1-1; possibly TRBD1 for D (6 bases). Trimming shortened V by 3 bases and J by 3 bases, and 17 bases separated the two germline ends. This CDR3 region has 16 residues. Germline lookup yields CDR1 WSHSY and CDR2 SAAADI. The CDR3 region has the DNA TGCGCCAGCAGTGACGCGGGAGGGGGAGGGCACACTGAAGCTTTCTTT. This codes for CASSDAGGGGHTEAFF.

Only a few counts were recorded for this clonotype. The genes are TRBV3-1 and TRBJ2-7; no reliable D call. Germline lookup yields CDR1 LGHDT and CDR2 YNNKEL (reference sequence). Trimming cost V 1 base and J 13 bases, with 11 bases left between them. This CDR3 has 11 residues. The CDR3 region is CASSQVQQLYF. CDR3 DNA sequence: TGTGCCAGCAGCCAAGTTCAACAACTCTACTTC.

This sequence joins TRBV18 and TRBJ2-4; the match to TRBD1 covers 9 bases. Trimming cost V 3 bases and J 6 bases; bases outside gene matches: 6. Germline assignment: CDR1 KGHSH and CDR2 LQKENI. The CDR3 loop spans 15 amino acids. The CDR3 region has the DNA TGTGCCAGCTCACCCCTACAGGGGGCGGGAAACATTCAGTACTTC. It codes for CASSPLQGAGNIQYF. The variable domain in full, completed from reference TRBV18 and TRBJ2-4, reads NAGVMQNPRHLVRRRGQEARLRCSPMKGHSHVYWYRQLPEEGLKFMVYLQKENIIDESGMPKERFSAEFPKEGPSILRIQQVVRGDSAAYFCASSPLQGAGNIQYFGAGTRLSVL.

This clonotype appeared many times. The CDR3 region is CASSEGASSQPQHF. The CDR3, as DNA: TGTGCCAGCAGTGAAGGAGCCAGTAGTCAGCCCCAGCATTTT. This chain connects TRBV6-1 to TRBJ1-5, with unresolved D. Trimming pared 1 base from V and 6 bases from J, leaving 10 bases between. Germline CDR1 and CDR2: MNHNS and SASEGT. This CDR3 comprises 14 residues.

The table lists this clonotype with a few counts. The chain is built from TRBV5-6 and TRBJ2-1; D possibly corresponds to TRBD1 (5 bases). The CDR3 totals 13 residues. Trimming pared 6 bases from V and 10 bases from J, leaving 17 bases between. Germline lookup yields CDR1 SGHDT and CDR2 YYEEEE. The DNA for the CDR3 is TGTGCCAGCACAGCCCAACGGCAGGGCGAGCAGTTCTTC. Its translation: CASTAQRQGEQFF.

The V call is TRBV29-1, the J call TRBJ2-7; D is uncertain. Trimming removed 4 bases at V and 0 bases at J, with 10 bases between. Per the germline V gene, CDR1 is SQVTM and CDR2 is ANQGSEA. CDR3 size: 13 residues. The CDR3 bases are TGCAGCGTTGCCGGACCAGCCTCCTACGAGCAGTACTTC. Translating gives CSVAGPASYEQYF.

The table lists this clonotype with many counts. The chain recombines TRBV10-3 with TRBJ1-5; the D gene is possibly TRBD1 (6 bases). The V and J ends lost 6 bases and 3 bases respectively, with 9 bases between them. The CDR3 extends over 13 amino acids. Germline CDR1 ENHRY, CDR2 SYGVKD. The CDR3 spells CAISGQNNQPQHF. The CDR3 nucleotides read TGTGCCATCAGCGGACAGAACAATCAGCCCCAGCATTTT.

The table lists this clonotype with many counts. As DNA, the CDR3 is TGTGCCAGCAGACACGGACTAGCGGGAGTCCCCACCGGGGAGCTGTTTTTT. This gives the protein CASRHGLAGVPTGELFF. The chain joins TRBV28 to TRBJ2-2; 13 bases line up with TRBD2. Trimming cost V 6 bases and J 4 bases; bases outside gene matches: 8. This CDR3 has 17 amino acids. Germline loops: CDR1 MDHEN, CDR2 SYDVKM.